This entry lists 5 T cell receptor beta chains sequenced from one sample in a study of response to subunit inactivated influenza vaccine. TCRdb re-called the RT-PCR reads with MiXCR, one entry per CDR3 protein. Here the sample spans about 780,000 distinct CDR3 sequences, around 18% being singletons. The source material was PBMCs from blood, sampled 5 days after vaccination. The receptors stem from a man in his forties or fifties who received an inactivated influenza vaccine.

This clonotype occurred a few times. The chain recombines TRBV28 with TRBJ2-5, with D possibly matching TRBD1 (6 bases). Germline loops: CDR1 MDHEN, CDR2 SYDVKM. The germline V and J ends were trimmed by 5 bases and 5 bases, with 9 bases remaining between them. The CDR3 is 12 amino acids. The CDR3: CASSKGEETQYF. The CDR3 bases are TGTGCCAGCAGTAAGGGGGAGGAGACCCAGTACTTC.

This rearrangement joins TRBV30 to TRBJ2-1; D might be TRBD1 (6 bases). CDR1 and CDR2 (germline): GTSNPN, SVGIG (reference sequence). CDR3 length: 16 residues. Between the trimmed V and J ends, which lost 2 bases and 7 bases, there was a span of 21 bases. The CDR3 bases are TGTGCCTGGAGTTCGGCCCGGGACAACCGGAGGAATGAGCAGTTCTTC. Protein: CAWSSARDNRRNEQFF.

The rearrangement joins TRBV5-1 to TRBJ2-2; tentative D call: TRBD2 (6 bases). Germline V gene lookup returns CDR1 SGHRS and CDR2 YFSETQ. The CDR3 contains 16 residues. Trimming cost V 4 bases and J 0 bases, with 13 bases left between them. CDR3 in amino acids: CASSLGWGANTGELFF. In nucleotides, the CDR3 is TGCGCCAGCAGCCTTGGTTGGGGGGCGAACACCGGGGAGCTGTTTTTT. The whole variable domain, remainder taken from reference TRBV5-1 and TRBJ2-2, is KAGVTQTPRYLIKTRGQQVTLSCSPISGHRSVSWYQQTPGQGLQFLFEYFSETQRNKGNFPGRFSGRQFSNSRSEMNVSTLELGDSALYLCASSLGWGANTGELFFGEGSRLTVL.

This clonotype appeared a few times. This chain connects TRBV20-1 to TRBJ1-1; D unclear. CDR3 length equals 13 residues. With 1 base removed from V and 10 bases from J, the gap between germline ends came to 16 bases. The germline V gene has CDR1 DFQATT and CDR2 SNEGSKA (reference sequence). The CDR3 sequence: CSARVARLPGAFF. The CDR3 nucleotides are TGCAGTGCTAGAGTGGCCAGGCTCCCGGGAGCTTTCTTT.

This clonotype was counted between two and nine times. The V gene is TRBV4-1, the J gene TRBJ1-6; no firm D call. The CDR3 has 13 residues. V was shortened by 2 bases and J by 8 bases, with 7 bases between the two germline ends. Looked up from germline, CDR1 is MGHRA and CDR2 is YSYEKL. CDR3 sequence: CASSQRSDSPLHF. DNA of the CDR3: TGCGCCAGCAGCCAAAGATCAGATTCACCCCTCCACTTT.